This entry features one TCR beta chain sequence. Its antigen is still unknown. The data are from a study of T cells in localized non-small cell lung cancer. Study results and caveats: The highest T cell clonality was in uninvolved adjacent lung, above tumor. Analysis by sequencing included only one tumor region, so heterogeneity remains possible. In adjacent lung appeared a median around 54 of the top 100 tumor clones.

TCRdb's copy holds only in-frame clones and misses some; the assay was immunoSEQ multiplex PCR. The sample has around 140,000 clones, around 89% seen once. Germline-derived CDR1 and CDR2 are MNHNS and SASEGT. This CDR3 contains 13 residues. V was trimmed by 8 bases and J by 5 bases, leaving 13 bases between them. The starting material was peripheral blood, obtained before any cancer treatment. The TCR originated in a female donor at least 60 years old with stage I lung adenocarcinoma. J is TRBJ2-1 and V is TRBV6-1; D may match TRBD1 or TRBD2 (7 bases each). CDR3 DNA sequence: TGTGCCAGCCGGCCAGGGGGGGACAATGAGCAGTTCTTC. Its protein product is CASRPGGDNEQFF.